This T cell receptor beta chain was observed in a study of T cell repertoires in cytomegalovirus infection. About the study: The study used recently identified HLA-C-restricted and well-studied HLA-B-restricted CMV epitopes. Indications of both CMV infection and matching HLA type were provided by public TCR beta signatures. Study-level results: Identification of carriers of CMV plus the relevant HLA was achieved through cumulative public TCR beta family frequency. CMV-specific HLA-C-restricted TCR beta clonotypes dominated the ex vivo response.

The J segment lost 5 bases and the V segment lost 3 bases, leaving 7 bases of the junction unmatched. The germline V gene encodes CDR1 SGHRS and CDR2 YFSETQ. The CDR3 is 14 amino acids. With respect to this clonotype: What it binds is unknown.

TCRdb re-derived calls from the reads in MiXCR, one entry per CDR3 protein. The sample includes tens of thousands of distinct CDR3 sequences, roughly 20% of them seen just once. The TCR comes from a human donor in good health (CMV status not recorded). Some clones in this sample may be carry-over from other donors' samples. The specimen comprised CD8+ T cells from cultured PBMCs, sampled from culture after CMV antigen stimulation. The chain employs TRBV5-1 and TRBJ1-1; 7 bases agree with TRBD1. CDR3 sequence (DNA): TGCGCCAGCAGCTATTCAACAGGGGAAACTGAAGCTTTCTTT. Protein: CASSYSTGETEAFF.